The rows below give T cell receptor beta chains drawn from one sample of a study of blood T cell repertoires in COVID-19. Profiled with immunoSEQ multiplex PCR; TCRdb holds only in-frame clones, not every one. The repertoire holds 160,000 or so clones, with about 80% as singletons. The source material was peripheral blood. These receptors were taken from a man in his sixties with acute or convalescent COVID-19. The CDR3 runs from the conserved cysteine through the conserved F or W. D genes are given only for firm matches. For some rows the clone size is stated as once, few or many, or as a class when expanded; others skip it.

v_gene: TRBV6-5
abundance: .
j_gene: TRBJ1-2
d_gene: TRBD1
CDR3aa: CASSSAGGRGGYTF
CDR3nt: TGTGCCAGCAGTTCAGCAGGGGGCAGAGGTGGCTACACCTTC

v_gene: TRBV15
abundance: .
j_gene: TRBJ1-3
d_gene: TRBD1
CDR3aa: CATSRGQGFGNTIYF
CDR3nt: TGTGCCACCAGCAGAGGACAGGGGTTCGGAAACACCATATATTTT

v_gene: TRBV2
abundance: .
j_gene: TRBJ2-1
d_gene: TRBD2
CDR3aa: CASSTSGGSYNEQFF
CDR3nt: TGTGCCAGCAGTACTAGCGGGGGCTCCTACAATGAGCAGTTCTTC

v_gene: TRBV7-2
abundance: few
j_gene: TRBJ2-7
d_gene: .
CDR3aa: CASSGSGEQYF
CDR3nt: TGTGCCAGCAGCGGCTCGGGGGAGCAGTACTTC

v_gene: TRBV5-5
abundance: once
j_gene: TRBJ2-7
d_gene: .
CDR3aa: CASSLERAQGLNEQYF
CDR3nt: TGTGCCAGCAGCTTGGAAAGGGCCCAGGGGCTGAACGAGCAGTACTTC

v_gene: TRBV7-9
abundance: .
j_gene: TRBJ2-1
d_gene: TRBD2
CDR3aa: CASSFTSGADYNEQFF
CDR3nt: TGTGCCAGCAGCTTTACTAGCGGGGCGGATTACAATGAGCAGTTCTTC

v_gene: TRBV7-8
abundance: .
j_gene: TRBJ1-2
d_gene: .
CDR3aa: CASSLLIGGGYGYTF
CDR3nt: TGTGCCAGCAGCTTATTGATAGGGGGGGGCTATGGCTACACCTTC

v_gene: TRBV6-1
abundance: few
j_gene: TRBJ2-5
d_gene: .
CDR3aa: CASSEVGQFRETQYF
CDR3nt: TGTGCCAGCAGTGAAGTCGGACAGTTTCGAGAGACCCAGTACTTC

v_gene: TRBV2
abundance: once
j_gene: TRBJ2-3
d_gene: .
CDR3aa: CASSEGGLRVTDTQYF
CDR3nt: TGTGCCAGCAGTGAAGGTGGGCTCCGAGTCACAGATACGCAGTATTTT

v_gene: TRBV5-1
abundance: .
j_gene: TRBJ2-5
d_gene: TRBD1
CDR3aa: CASSFGQGAETQYF
CDR3nt: TGCGCCAGCAGCTTTGGACAGGGAGCAGAGACCCAGTACTTC

v_gene: TRBV30
abundance: .
j_gene: TRBJ1-5
d_gene: .
CDR3aa: CAWSPLFSNQPQHF
CDR3nt: TGTGCCTGGAGTCCTCTATTTAGCAATCAGCCCCAGCATTTT

v_gene: TRBV7-2
abundance: .
j_gene: TRBJ1-1
d_gene: .
CDR3aa: CASSLVQVTEAFF
CDR3nt: TGTGCCAGCAGCTTAGTTCAGGTAACTGAAGCTTTCTTT

v_gene: TRBV6-6
abundance: once
j_gene: TRBJ2-7
d_gene: .
CDR3aa: CASSYGGNYEQYF
CDR3nt: TGTGCCAGCAGTTACGGCGGGAACTACGAGCAGTACTTC

v_gene: TRBV7-9
abundance: .
j_gene: TRBJ1-1
d_gene: .
CDR3aa: CASSQDRSEAFF
CDR3nt: TGTGCCAGCAGCCAGGACAGATCTGAAGCTTTCTTT

v_gene: TRBV5-1
abundance: .
j_gene: TRBJ1-4
d_gene: .
CDR3aa: CASSLAGLSEKLFF
CDR3nt: TGCGCCAGCAGCTTGGCAGGGTTAAGTGAAAAACTGTTTTTT

v_gene: TRBV6-2/TRBV6-3
abundance: .
j_gene: TRBJ2-7
d_gene: TRBD1
CDR3aa: CASSSPRTGNYAQYF
CDR3nt: TGTGCCAGCAGTTCGCCGCGGACAGGGAACTACGCGCAGTACTTC

v_gene: TRBV7-9
abundance: .
j_gene: TRBJ1-4
d_gene: TRBD1
CDR3aa: CASSPQGTNEKLFF
CDR3nt: TGTGCCAGCAGCCCACAGGGGACTAATGAAAAACTGTTTTTT

v_gene: TRBV7-2
abundance: .
j_gene: TRBJ1-6
d_gene: .
CDR3aa: CASSLAWSSYNSPLHF
CDR3nt: TGTGCCAGCAGCTTAGCGTGGAGCTCCTATAATTCACCCCTCCACTTT

v_gene: TRBV5-1
abundance: .
j_gene: TRBJ1-2
d_gene: .
CDR3aa: CASSEPLHGYTF
CDR3nt: TGCGCCAGCAGCGAGCCTCTCCATGGCTACACCTTC

v_gene: TRBV6-1
abundance: .
j_gene: TRBJ1-1
d_gene: .
CDR3aa: CASSSGTLEAFF
CDR3nt: TGTGCCAGCAGCTCCGGGACACTAGAAGCTTTCTTT

v_gene: TRBV6-5
abundance: .
j_gene: TRBJ2-7
d_gene: TRBD2
CDR3aa: CASQGGGAQQYF
CDR3nt: TGTGCCAGCCAGGGCGGGGGGGCCCAGCAGTACTTC

v_gene: TRBV18
abundance: once
j_gene: TRBJ2-4
d_gene: .
CDR3aa: CASSPEQGGTKNIQYF
CDR3nt: TGTGCCAGCTCACCAGAACAGGGGGGGACCAAAAACATTCAGTACTTC

v_gene: TRBV9
abundance: .
j_gene: TRBJ2-5
d_gene: TRBD1
CDR3aa: CASSRDSLQETQYF
CDR3nt: TGTGCCAGCAGCAGGGACAGCCTCCAAGAGACCCAGTACTTC